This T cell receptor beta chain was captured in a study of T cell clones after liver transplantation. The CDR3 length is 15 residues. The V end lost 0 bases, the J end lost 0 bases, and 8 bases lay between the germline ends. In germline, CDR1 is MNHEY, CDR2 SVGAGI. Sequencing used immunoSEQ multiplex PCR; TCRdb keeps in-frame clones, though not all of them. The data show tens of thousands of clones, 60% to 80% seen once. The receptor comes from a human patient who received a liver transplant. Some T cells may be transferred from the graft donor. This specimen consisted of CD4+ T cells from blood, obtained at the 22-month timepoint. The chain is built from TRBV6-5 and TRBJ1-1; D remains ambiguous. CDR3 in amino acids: CASSYSRLLNTEAFF. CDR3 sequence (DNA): TGTGCCAGCAGTTACTCGAGGCTTTTGAACACTGAAGCTTTCTTT.